This is a list of T cell receptor beta chains from one sample in a study of identical twins. TCRdb reprocessed the 5' RACE reads with MiXCR, giving one entry per CDR3 protein. The sample lists around 370,000 distinct CDR3 sequences; roughly 10% were seen once. The specimen was naive T cells sorted from blood. These receptors were obtained from a woman between 50 and 59 years old in good health. Each CDR3 is given with its conserved first and last residue. A D gene is named only where the DNA matches it firmly. Part of the rows lack a size; the others show once, few, many or a class for expanded clones.

j_gene,abundance,d_gene,v_gene,CDR3nt,CDR3aa
TRBJ2-1,-,-,TRBV7-6,TGTGCCAGCAGCTTAGGTGGTACTAGGAATAATGAGCAGTTCTTC,CASSLGGTRNNEQFF
TRBJ2-1,many,-,TRBV4-1,TGCGCCAGCAGCCAAGTCATCTATCAGGATAAGTTCTTC,CASSQVIYQDKFF
TRBJ1-5,many,-,TRBV12-3/TRBV12-4,TGTGCCAGCAGTTTAGGCGGGGGTGGACAGCCCCAGCATTTT,CASSLGGGGQPQHF
TRBJ1-3,few,-,TRBV5-1,TGCGCCAGCAGCCGAGGACCGTCTGGAAACACCATATATTTT,CASSRGPSGNTIYF
TRBJ2-2,-,TRBD2,TRBV20-1,TGCAGTGCTAGACCCTGGGGGGGAACCGGGGAGCTGTTTTTT,CSARPWGGTGELFF
TRBJ1-3,-,-,TRBV19,TGTGCCAGTAGTACAGGGGTAGCAGGAAACACCATATATTTT,CASSTGVAGNTIYF
TRBJ2-1,-,-,TRBV7-9,TGTGCCAGCAGCTCCGGCCCTAGTTGTATCTTC,CASSSGPSCIF
TRBJ2-5,-,TRBD2,TRBV5-5,TGTGCCAGCAGCCCTACCCCACTAGCGGGAGGCGGAGAGACCCAGTACTTC,CASSPTPLAGGGETQYF
TRBJ2-7,-,-,TRBV7-6,TGTGCCAGCAGCTCCCCGGCGGGTAGGTCCTACGAGCAGTACTTC,CASSSPAGRSYEQYF
TRBJ2-1,-,TRBD1,TRBV6-4,TGTGCCAGCGGACCTTTCGGACAGGGTTCCTACAATGAGCAGTTCTTC,CASGPFGQGSYNEQFF
TRBJ2-3,-,-,TRBV12-3/TRBV12-4,TGTGCCAGCAGCAAAACAGGCTTCACAGATACGCAGTATTTT,CASSKTGFTDTQYF
TRBJ2-1,many,TRBD2,TRBV7-9,TGTGCCAGCAGCACTAGCGGAAATTACAATGAGCAGTTCTTC,CASSTSGNYNEQFF
TRBJ2-3,few,-,TRBV20-1,TGCAGTGCCACCATAGCGGCCTTGGGCACAGATACGCAGTATTTT,CSATIAALGTDTQYF
TRBJ2-6,few,-,TRBV2,TGTGCCAGCATTGCTAGGGGAAGAGGGGCCAACGTCCTGACTTTC,CASIARGRGANVLTF
TRBJ2-1,-,TRBD2,TRBV20-1,TGCAGTGCTAGACTCGACCTAGCGGGAGAGCAGTTCTTC,CSARLDLAGEQFF
TRBJ1-3,few,-,TRBV12-2,TGTGCAAGTCGCTTAGATTCTCCAGGAAGGGACAGGGGGCCCCTGAGCTCTGGAAACACCATATATTTT,CASRLDSPGRDRGPLSSGNTIYF
TRBJ2-5,-,TRBD1,TRBV19,TGTGCCAGTAGTCCCGGGACAGGGGGACTGGAGACCCAGTACTTC,CASSPGTGGLETQYF
TRBJ2-1,many,-,TRBV28,TGTGCCAGCAGTTTACGACTCGGGCCAGACAATGAGCAGTTCTTC,CASSLRLGPDNEQFF
TRBJ2-3,once,-,TRBV7-2,TGTGTCAGCAGCTTGACAGATACGCAGTATTTT,CVSSLTDTQYF
TRBJ2-7,many,-,TRBV12-3/TRBV12-4,TGTGCCAGCAGTTCCTCCCAGGAGGGGGCTTGGGAGCAGTACTTC,CASSSSQEGAWEQYF
TRBJ2-3,-,-,TRBV18,TGTGCCAGCACGACTATAAACACAGATACGCAGTATTTT,CASTTINTDTQYF
TRBJ2-1,many,TRBD2,TRBV20-1,TGCAGTGCTCCCAGCGGGGGCTACAATGAGCAGTTCTTC,CSAPSGGYNEQFF
TRBJ2-1,few,TRBD2,TRBV18,TGTGCCAGCTCCCGTAGCGGGAGGGCCACCTCCTACAATGAGCAGTTCTTC,CASSRSGRATSYNEQFF
TRBJ2-3,few,-,TRBV24-1,TGTGCCACCAGTGATCCCCCAGAAGATACGCAGTATTTT,CATSDPPEDTQYF
TRBJ2-3,few,-,TRBV27,TGTGCCAGCAAGGGGGGGGGCGGAGTCAGGACAGATACGCAGTATTTT,CASKGGGGVRTDTQYF
TRBJ1-2,-,TRBD1,TRBV5-5,TGTGCCAGCAGCGCGGGACAGGGGGACTATGGCTACACCTTC,CASSAGQGDYGYTF
TRBJ2-1,few,-,TRBV19,TGTGCCAGTAGTATGGGTCCCGGGGGTGAGCAGTTCTTC,CASSMGPGGEQFF
TRBJ2-3,many,TRBD2,TRBV5-6,TGTGCCAGCAGCTTGACTAGCGGAACCCCAGATACGCAGTATTTT,CASSLTSGTPDTQYF
TRBJ1-2,many,-,TRBV12-3/TRBV12-4,TGTGCCAGCAGTTTTCAGATGAACTATGGCTACACCTTC,CASSFQMNYGYTF
TRBJ2-1,-,TRBD2,TRBV7-9,TGTGCCAGCAGCTCGACTAGCGGGATTACCAATGAGCAGTTCTTC,CASSSTSGITNEQFF
TRBJ2-7,few,-,TRBV6-2/TRBV6-3,TGTGCCAGCAGCCCTCCCCGCTACGAGCAGTACTTC,CASSPPRYEQYF
TRBJ2-6,-,-,TRBV5-1,TGCGCCAGCAGCCCAGGACAGCCAAACCCTGGGGCCAACGTCCTGACTTTC,CASSPGQPNPGANVLTF
TRBJ2-2,many,-,TRBV5-1,TGCGCCAGCAGCTTGGCCACAGCTACCTTCACCGGGGAGCTGTTTTTT,CASSLATATFTGELFF
TRBJ1-2,-,TRBD1,TRBV20-1,TGCAGTGCCCCCCGGGCCAGGGGGGTTTACAGCTACACCTTC,CSAPRARGVYSYTF
TRBJ1-2,-,TRBD1,TRBV7-9,TGTGCCAGCAGCATCGCCGGGACAGCCTATGGCTACACCTTC,CASSIAGTAYGYTF
TRBJ2-5,few,TRBD2,TRBV29-1,TGCAGCGTTGCGGCGGGGGGGACCCAGTACTTC,CSVAAGGTQYF
TRBJ2-5,-,TRBD2,TRBV28,TGTGCCAGCAGCCAGGGACTAGCGGGAGCGCAGACCCAGTACTTC,CASSQGLAGAQTQYF
TRBJ2-5,few,TRBD1,TRBV5-1,TGCGCCAGCAGCTTGATAGGGACAGGGGGTACGGAGACCCAGTACTTC,CASSLIGTGGTETQYF
TRBJ2-3,many,-,TRBV10-3,TGTGCCATCAGTGGGACAAGGGGAGGCACAGATACGCAGTATTTT,CAISGTRGGTDTQYF
TRBJ2-5,-,-,TRBV20-1,TGCAGTGCTAGAGCGATACAGGCCCCCCAAGAGACCCAGTACTTC,CSARAIQAPQETQYF
TRBJ2-4,few,TRBD2,TRBV5-5,TGTGCCAGCAGCTTGGATGGGACTAGCTACGATCTAGCCAAAAACATTCAGTACTTC,CASSLDGTSYDLAKNIQYF
TRBJ2-1,many,TRBD2,TRBV12-3/TRBV12-4,TGTGCCAGCAGTTTAGTGGCTAGCGGGAGAACATACAATGAGCAGTTCTTC,CASSLVASGRTYNEQFF
TRBJ2-5,-,TRBD2,TRBV20-1,TGCAGTGCTAGACGGCCGGGACTAGCGGGGCAAGAGACCCAGTACTTC,CSARRPGLAGQETQYF
TRBJ2-3,-,TRBD2,TRBV20-1,TGCAGTGCTTCCCGACTAGCGGGAGGCCCCCGCACAGATACGCAGTATTTT,CSASRLAGGPRTDTQYF
TRBJ1-2,many,-,TRBV11-1,TGTGCCAGCAGCAGGGGCTATGGCTACACCTTC,CASSRGYGYTF